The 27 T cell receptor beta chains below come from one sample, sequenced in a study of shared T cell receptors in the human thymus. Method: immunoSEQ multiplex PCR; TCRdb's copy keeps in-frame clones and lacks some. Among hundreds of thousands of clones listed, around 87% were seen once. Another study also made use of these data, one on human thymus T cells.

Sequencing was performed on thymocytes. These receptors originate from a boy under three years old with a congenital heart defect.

CDR3: CASSFRLGQGTEPYQPQHF. DNA for the CDR3: TGTGCCAGCAGTTTCCGCCTAGGGCAGGGCACCGAGCCCTATCAGCCCCAGCATTTT. V and J are TRBV28 and TRBJ1-5; the D gene is possibly TRBD1 (5 bases). This CDR3 has 19 residues. The germline V gene encodes CDR1 MDHEN and CDR2 SYDVKM. Trimming stripped 3 bases from V and 5 bases from J, with 26 bases between.

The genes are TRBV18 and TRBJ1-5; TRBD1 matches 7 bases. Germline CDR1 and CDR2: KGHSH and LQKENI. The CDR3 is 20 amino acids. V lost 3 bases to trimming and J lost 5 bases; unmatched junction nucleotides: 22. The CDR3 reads CASSPHALDRDLLDYQPQHF. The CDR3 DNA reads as TGTGCCAGCTCACCCCATGCGCTAGACAGGGACTTGCTCGACTATCAGCCCCAGCATTTT.

The CDR3 sequence: CASSQLGYPQGNTEAFF. The CDR3 DNA reads TGCGCCAGCAGCCAACTTGGCTACCCCCAGGGGAACACTGAAGCTTTCTTT. The genes are TRBV5-1 and TRBJ1-1; perhaps TRBD1 as D (5 bases). This CDR3 spans 17 amino acids. V dropped 4 bases and J dropped 1 base, with 20 bases sitting between them. Germline CDR1 and CDR2: SGHRS and YFSETQ.

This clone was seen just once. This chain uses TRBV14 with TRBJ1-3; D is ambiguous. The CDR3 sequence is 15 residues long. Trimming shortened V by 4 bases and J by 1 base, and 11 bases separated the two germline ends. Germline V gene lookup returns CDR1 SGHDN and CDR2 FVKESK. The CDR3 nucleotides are TGTGCCAGCAGCCGCCGGGGAGGGTCTGGAAACACCATATATTTT. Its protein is CASSRRGGSGNTIYF.

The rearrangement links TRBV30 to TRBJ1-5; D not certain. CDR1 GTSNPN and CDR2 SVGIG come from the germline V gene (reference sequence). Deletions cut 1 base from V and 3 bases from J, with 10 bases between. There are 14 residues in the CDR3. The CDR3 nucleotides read TGTGCCTGGAGTGACACAGCTAACAATCAGCCCCAGCATTTT. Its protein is CAWSDTANNQPQHF.

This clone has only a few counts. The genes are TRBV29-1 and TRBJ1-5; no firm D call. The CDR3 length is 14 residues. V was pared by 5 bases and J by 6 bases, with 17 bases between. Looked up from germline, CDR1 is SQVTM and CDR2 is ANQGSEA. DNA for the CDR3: TGCAGCGTTTCGATGGGGAGGTCGGGTCAGCCCCAGCATTTT. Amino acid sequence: CSVSMGRSGQPQHF.

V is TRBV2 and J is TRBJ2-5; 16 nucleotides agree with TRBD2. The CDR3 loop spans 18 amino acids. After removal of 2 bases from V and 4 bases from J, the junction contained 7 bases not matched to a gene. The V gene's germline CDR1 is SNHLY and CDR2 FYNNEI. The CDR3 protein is CASSETGLAGGPGETQYF. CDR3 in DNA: TGTGCCAGCAGTGAAACGGGACTAGCGGGAGGGCCAGGAGAGACCCAGTACTTC.

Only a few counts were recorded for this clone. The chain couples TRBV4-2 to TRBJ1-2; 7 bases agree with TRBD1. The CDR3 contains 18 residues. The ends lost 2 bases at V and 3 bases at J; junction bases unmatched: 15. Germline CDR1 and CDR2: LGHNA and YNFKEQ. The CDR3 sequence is CASSQFLNARGSYYGYTF. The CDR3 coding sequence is TGTGCCAGCAGCCAATTCTTAAACGCCAGGGGGTCCTACTATGGCTACACCTTC.

The CDR3 coding sequence is TGTGCCAGCAGCAATCCAGGCGCGAAGGGACACCGAGGAAACACCATATATTTT. This sequence encodes CASSNPGAKGHRGNTIYF. The chain carries TRBV21-1 and TRBJ1-3; TRBD1 is taken as the D call from the table, unchecked against the DNA. TRBV21-1 is a documented pseudogene. The CDR3 length is 18 residues.

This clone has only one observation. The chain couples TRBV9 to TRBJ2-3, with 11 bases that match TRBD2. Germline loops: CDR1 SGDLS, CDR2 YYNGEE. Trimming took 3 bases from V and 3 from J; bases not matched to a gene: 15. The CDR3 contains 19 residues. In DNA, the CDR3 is TGTGCCAGCAGCGCAACCCAGATCCCTACTAGCGGGGGTACAGATACGCAGTATTTT. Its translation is CASSATQIPTSGGTDTQYF.

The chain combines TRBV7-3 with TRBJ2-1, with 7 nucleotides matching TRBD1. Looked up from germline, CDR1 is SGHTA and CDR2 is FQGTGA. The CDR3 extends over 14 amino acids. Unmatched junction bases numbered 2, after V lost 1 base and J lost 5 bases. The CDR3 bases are TGTGCCAGCAGCTTAAGTGACAGGGACAATGAGCAGTTCTTC. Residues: CASSLSDRDNEQFF.

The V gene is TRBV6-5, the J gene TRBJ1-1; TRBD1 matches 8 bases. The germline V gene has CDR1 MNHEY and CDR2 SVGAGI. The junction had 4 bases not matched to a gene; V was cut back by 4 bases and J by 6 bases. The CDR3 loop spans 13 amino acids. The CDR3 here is CASSFQGAAEAFF. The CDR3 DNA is TGTGCCAGCAGTTTTCAGGGGGCCGCTGAAGCTTTCTTT.

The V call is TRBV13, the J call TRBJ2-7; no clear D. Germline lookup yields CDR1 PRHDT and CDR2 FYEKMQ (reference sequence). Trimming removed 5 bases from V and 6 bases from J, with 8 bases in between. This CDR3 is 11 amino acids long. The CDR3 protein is CASSPRREQYF. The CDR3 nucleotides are TGTGCCAGCAGCCCGCGCCGCGAGCAGTACTTC. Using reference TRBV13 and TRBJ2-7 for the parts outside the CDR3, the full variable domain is AAGVIQSPRHLIKEKRETATLKCYPIPRHDTVYWYQQGPGQDPQFLISFYEKMQSDKGSIPDRFSAQQFSDYHSELNMSSLELGDSALYFCASSPRREQYFGPGTRLTVT.

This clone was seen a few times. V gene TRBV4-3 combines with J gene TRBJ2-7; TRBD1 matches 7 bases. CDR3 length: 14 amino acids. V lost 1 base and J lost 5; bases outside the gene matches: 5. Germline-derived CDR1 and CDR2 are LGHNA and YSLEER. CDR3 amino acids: CASSQAPGGHEQYF. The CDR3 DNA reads TGCGCCAGCAGCCAAGCTCCAGGGGGTCACGAGCAGTACTTC.

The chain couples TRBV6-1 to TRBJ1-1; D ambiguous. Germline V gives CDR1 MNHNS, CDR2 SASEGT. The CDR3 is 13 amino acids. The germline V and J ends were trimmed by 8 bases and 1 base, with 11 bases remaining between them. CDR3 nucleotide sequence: TGTGCCAGCGGAGGTTTTTCGAACACTGAAGCTTTCTTT. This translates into CASGGFSNTEAFF.

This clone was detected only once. The CDR3 reads CASSWSGTANYEQYF. The CDR3, as DNA: TGTGCCAGCAGTTGGTCGGGGACAGCTAACTACGAGCAGTACTTC. J is TRBJ2-7 and V is TRBV28, with 7 bases identical to TRBD1. The ends lost 4 bases at V and 3 bases at J; junction bases unmatched: 9. The CDR3 spans 15 residues. The germline gives CDR1 MDHEN, CDR2 SYDVKM.

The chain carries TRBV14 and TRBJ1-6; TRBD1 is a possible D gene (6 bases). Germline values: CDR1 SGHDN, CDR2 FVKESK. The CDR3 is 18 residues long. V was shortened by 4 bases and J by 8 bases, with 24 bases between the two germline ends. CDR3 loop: CASSPKGDPYRLDSPLHF. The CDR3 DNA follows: TGTGCCAGCAGCCCAAAGGGGGACCCATATCGGCTGGATTCACCCCTCCACTTT.

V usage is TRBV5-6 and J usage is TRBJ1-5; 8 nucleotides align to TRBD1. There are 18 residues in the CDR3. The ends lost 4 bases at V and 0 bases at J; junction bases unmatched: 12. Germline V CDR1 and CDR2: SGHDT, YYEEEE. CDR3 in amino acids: CASSTRTGRRDSNQPQHF. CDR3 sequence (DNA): TGTGCCAGCAGCACCCGGACAGGGAGAAGGGATAGCAATCAGCCCCAGCATTTT.

The CDR3 DNA sequence: TGTGCCAGCAGTCGGGGGTTTAACTATGGCTACACCTTC. Residues: CASSRGFNYGYTF. The chain has TRBV2 and TRBJ1-2, with D perhaps TRBD1 (5 bases). Germline CDR1 SNHLY, CDR2 FYNNEI. This CDR3 has 13 amino acids. V lost 5 bases and J 1 base, leaving 8 bases between the germline ends.

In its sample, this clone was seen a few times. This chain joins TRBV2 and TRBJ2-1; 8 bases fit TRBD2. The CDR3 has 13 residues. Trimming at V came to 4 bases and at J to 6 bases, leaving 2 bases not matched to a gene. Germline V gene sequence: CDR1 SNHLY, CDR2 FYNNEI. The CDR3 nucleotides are TGTGCCAGCAGTGGGCTAGCGGGCAATGAGCAGTTCTTC. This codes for CASSGLAGNEQFF. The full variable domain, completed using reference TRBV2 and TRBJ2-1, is EPEVTQTPSHQVTQMGQEVILRCVPISNHLYFYWYRQILGQKVEFLVSFYNNEISEKSEIFDDQFSVERPDGSNFTLKIRSTKLEDSAMYFCASSGLAGNEQFFGPGTRLTVL.

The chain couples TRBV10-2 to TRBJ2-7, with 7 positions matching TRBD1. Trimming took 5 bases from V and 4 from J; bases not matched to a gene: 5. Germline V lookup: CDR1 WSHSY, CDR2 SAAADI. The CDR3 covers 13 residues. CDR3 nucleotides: TGCGCCAGCAGTCGGGACAGACCGTACGAGCAGTACTTC. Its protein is CASSRDRPYEQYF.

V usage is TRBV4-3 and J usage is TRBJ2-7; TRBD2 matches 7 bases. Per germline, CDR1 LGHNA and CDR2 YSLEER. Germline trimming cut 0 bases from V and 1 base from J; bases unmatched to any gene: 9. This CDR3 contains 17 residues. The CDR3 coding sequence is TGCGCCAGCAGCCAAGAAGTACGAAGGCGGGGGTCCTACGAGCAGTACTTC. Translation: CASSQEVRRRGSYEQYF.

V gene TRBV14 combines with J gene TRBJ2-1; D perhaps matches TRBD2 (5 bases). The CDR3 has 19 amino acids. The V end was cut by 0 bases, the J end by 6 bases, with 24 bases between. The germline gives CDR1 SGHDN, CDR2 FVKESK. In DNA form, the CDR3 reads TGTGCCAGCAGCCAAGATCATGGTAACCTTTTGAGCGGACCCAATGAGCAGTTCTTC. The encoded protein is CASSQDHGNLLSGPNEQFF.

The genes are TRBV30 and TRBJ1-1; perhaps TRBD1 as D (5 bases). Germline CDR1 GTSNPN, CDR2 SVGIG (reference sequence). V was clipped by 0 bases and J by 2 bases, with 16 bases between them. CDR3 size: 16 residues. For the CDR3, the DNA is TGTGCCTGGAGTGTACGTACTACCCAGGGAAACACTGAAGCTTTCTTT. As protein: CAWSVRTTQGNTEAFF.

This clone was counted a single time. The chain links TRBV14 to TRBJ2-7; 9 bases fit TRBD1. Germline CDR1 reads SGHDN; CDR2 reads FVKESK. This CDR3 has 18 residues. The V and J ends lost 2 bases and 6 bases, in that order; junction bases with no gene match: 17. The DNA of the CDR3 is TGTGCCAGCAGCCAAAGACAGGGGGAATATTGGACGTCGGGCGAGCAGTACTTC. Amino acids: CASSQRQGEYWTSGEQYF. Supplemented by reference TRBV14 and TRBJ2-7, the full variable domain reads EAGVTQFPSHSVIEKGQTVTLRCDPISGHDNLYWYRRVMGKEIKFLLHFVKESKQDESGMPNNRFLAERTGGTYSTLKVQPAELEDSGVYFCASSQRQGEYWTSGEQYFGPGTRLTVT.

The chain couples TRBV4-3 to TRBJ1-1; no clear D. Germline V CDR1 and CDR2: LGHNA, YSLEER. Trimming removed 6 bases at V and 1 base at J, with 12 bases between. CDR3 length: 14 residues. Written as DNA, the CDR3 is TGCGCCAGCAGTCCCGGGGAGGAGAACACTGAAGCTTTCTTT. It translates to CASSPGEENTEAFF.

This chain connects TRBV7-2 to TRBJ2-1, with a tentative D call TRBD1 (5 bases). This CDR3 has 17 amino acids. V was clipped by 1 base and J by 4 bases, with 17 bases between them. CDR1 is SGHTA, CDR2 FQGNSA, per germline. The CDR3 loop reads CASSLGTQGPTYNEQFF. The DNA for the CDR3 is TGTGCCAGCAGCTTAGGGACCCAGGGTCCCACTTACAATGAGCAGTTCTTC.